The 4 T cell receptor beta chains given below trace back to one sample, sequenced in a study of shared clonotypes between healthy human individuals. The table came from immunoSEQ multiplex PCR; TCRdb's copy has only in-frame clones and leaves some out. The sample records some 2,500,000 clones, 90% to 95% being singletons. What was sequenced was naive CD4+ T cells from PBMCs. Subset described: CD45RA+ positively selected. The receptors originated from a man aged 18 to 35 in good health. Some clones in this sample may be carry-over from other donors' samples.

For this clone: This specimen includes other DNA sequences encoding the same CDR3. The chain joins TRBV6-5 to TRBJ2-7, with TRBD1 identical over 8 bases. The CDR3 extends over 15 amino acids. The junction had 3 bases not matched to a gene; V was cut back by 0 bases and J by 2 bases. CDR1 and CDR2 from the germline V gene are MNHEY and SVGAGI. CDR3 residues: CASSYSDRGTYEQYF. CDR3 bases: TGTGCCAGCAGTTACTCTGACAGGGGTACCTACGAGCAGTACTTC.

The chain couples TRBV4-2 to TRBJ2-2; TRBD2 might be the D (5 bases). This CDR3 is built from 16 residues. Germline assignment: CDR1 LGHNA and CDR2 YNFKEQ. Trimming removed 4 bases from V and 4 bases from J, with 16 bases in between. In DNA form, the CDR3 reads TGTGCCAGCAGCCTCTGGGAGCTAGGAGGCACCGGGGAGCTGTTTTTT. Its protein product is CASSLWELGGTGELFF.

V gene TRBV6-5 combines with J gene TRBJ1-2; unclear D gene. The CDR3 runs 13 residues. With 6 bases removed from V and 10 bases from J, the gap between germline ends came to 18 bases. Looked up from germline, CDR1 is MNHEY and CDR2 is SVGAGI. The CDR3 region is CASSPFGAHDYTF. CDR3 coding DNA: TGTGCCAGCAGCCCTTTCGGTGCCCACGACTACACCTTC.

This clone was seen a single time. The genes are TRBV7-3 and TRBJ2-1, with TRBD2 matching 7 bases. The CDR3 has 15 residues. CDR1 and CDR2 (germline): SGHTA, FQGTGA. J lost 3 bases, V lost 2 bases, and 4 bases had no gene match. CDR3 DNA sequence: TGTGCCAGCAGCTTATCAGCGGGATACTACAATGAGCAGTTCTTC. Protein product: CASSLSAGYYNEQFF. Combining the CDR3 with reference TRBV7-3 and TRBJ2-1 gives the whole variable domain GAGVSQTPSNKVTEKGKYVELRCDPISGHTALYWYRQSLGQGPEFLIYFQGTGAADDSGLPNDRFFAVRPEGSVSTLKIQRTERGDSAVYLCASSLSAGYYNEQFFGPGTRLTVL.